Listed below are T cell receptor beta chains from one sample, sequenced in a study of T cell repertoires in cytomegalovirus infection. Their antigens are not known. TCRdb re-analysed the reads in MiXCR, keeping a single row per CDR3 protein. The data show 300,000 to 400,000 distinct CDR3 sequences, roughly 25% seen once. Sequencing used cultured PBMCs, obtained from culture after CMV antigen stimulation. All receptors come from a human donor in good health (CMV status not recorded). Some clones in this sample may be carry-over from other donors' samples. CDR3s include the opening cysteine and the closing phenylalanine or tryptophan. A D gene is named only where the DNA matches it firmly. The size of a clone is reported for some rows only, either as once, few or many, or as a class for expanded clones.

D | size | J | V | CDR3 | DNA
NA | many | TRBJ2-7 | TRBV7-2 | CASSQRYEQYF | TGTGCCAGCAGCCAGAGATACGAGCAGTACTTC
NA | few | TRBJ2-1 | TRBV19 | CASSTQGAASGWNEQFF | TGTGCCAGTAGTACCCAGGGGGCGGCTAGCGGGTGGAATGAGCAGTTCTTC
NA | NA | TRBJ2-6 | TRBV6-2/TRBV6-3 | CASTEILRGANVLTF | TGTGCCAGCACCGAAATCCTTAGGGGGGCCAACGTCCTGACTTTC
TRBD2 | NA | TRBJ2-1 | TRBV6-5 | CASSYATSGSGNEQFF | TGTGCCAGCAGTTACGCGACTAGCGGGAGCGGGAATGAGCAGTTCTTC
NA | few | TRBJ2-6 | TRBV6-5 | CASSEGATSGANVLTF | TGTGCCAGCAGTGAGGGCGCAACCTCTGGGGCCAACGTCCTGACTTTC
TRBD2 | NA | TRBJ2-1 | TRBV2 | CASSPGLAGVSRFF | TGTGCCAGCAGCCCTGGACTAGCGGGAGTGTCCCGGTTCTTC
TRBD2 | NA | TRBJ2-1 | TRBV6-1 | CASNLAGVTGEQFF | TGTGCCAGCAATCTAGCGGGAGTGACAGGGGAGCAGTTCTTC
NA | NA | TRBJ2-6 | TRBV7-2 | CASSFLPPRGVSGANVLTF | TGTGCCAGCAGCTTCTTACCTCCGCGGGGAGTCTCTGGGGCCAACGTCCTGACTTTC
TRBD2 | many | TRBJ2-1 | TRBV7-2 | CASRTSRYNEQFF | TGTGCCAGCAGGACTAGCAGATACAATGAGCAGTTCTTC
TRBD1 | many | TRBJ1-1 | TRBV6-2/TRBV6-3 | CASRYTGGYLNTEAFF | TGTGCCAGCAGATACACAGGGGGCTACCTGAACACTGAAGCTTTCTTT
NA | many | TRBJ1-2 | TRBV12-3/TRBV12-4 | CASSLGEGEHYGYTF | TGTGCCAGCAGCCTTGGGGAAGGGGAACACTATGGCTACACCTTC
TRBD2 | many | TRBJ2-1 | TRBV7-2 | CASSPSRGTSLSSSYNEQFF | TGTGCCAGCAGCCCGTCGCGCGGGACTAGCCTTAGTAGCTCCTACAATGAGCAGTTCTTC
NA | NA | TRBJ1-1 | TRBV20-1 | CSATAQGWETEAFF | TGCAGTGCTACGGCTCAGGGATGGGAGACTGAAGCTTTCTTT
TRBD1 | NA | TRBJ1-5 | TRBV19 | CASSTPGQGSNQPQHF | TGTGCCAGTAGTACCCCGGGACAGGGAAGCAATCAGCCCCAGCATTTT
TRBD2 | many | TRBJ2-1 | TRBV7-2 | CASSLGSSGIYNEQFF | TGTGCCAGCAGCTTAGGTTCTAGCGGGATCTACAATGAGCAGTTCTTC
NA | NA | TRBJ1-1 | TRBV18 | CASSPGGSSMNTEAFF | TGTGCCAGCTCACCGGGCGGTTCCTCAATGAACACTGAAGCTTTCTTT
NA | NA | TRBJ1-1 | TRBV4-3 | CASSPAGGLGTEAFF | TGCGCCAGCAGCCCAGCTGGGGGGCTGGGCACTGAAGCTTTCTTT
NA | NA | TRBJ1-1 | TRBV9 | CASSVDPGMNTEAFF | TGTGCCAGCAGCGTAGACCCAGGCATGAACACTGAAGCTTTCTTT
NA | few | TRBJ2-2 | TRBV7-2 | CASSLFRAEDGELFF | TGTGCCAGCAGCTTATTCCGGGCGGAGGACGGGGAGCTGTTTTTT
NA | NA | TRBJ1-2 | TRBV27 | CASSRTLTGIDYGYTF | TGTGCCAGCAGCCGGACCCTCACAGGGATTGACTATGGCTACACCTTC
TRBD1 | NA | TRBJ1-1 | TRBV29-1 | CSVTTGFEAFF | TGCAGCGTTACGACAGGGTTTGAAGCTTTCTTT
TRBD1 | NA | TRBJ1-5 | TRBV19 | CASTRTGEGNQPQHF | TGTGCCAGTACCCGGACAGGGGAAGGTAATCAGCCCCAGCATTTT
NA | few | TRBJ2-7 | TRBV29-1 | CSAGTHSYEQYF | TGCAGCGCCGGGACACACTCCTACGAGCAGTACTTC
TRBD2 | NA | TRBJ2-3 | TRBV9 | CASSVESGITFGQYF | TGTGCCAGCAGCGTAGAAAGCGGGATCACGTTTGGGCAGTATTTT
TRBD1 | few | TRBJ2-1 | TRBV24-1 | CATSDPRRQGTDEQFF | TGTGCCACCAGTGACCCTCGGAGACAGGGTACGGATGAGCAGTTCTTC
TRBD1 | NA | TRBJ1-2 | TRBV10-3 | CAIRSDRGGGGYTF | TGTGCCATCAGATCGGACAGGGGGGGAGGTGGCTACACCTTC